A single sample is the source of the 21 T cell receptor beta chains below, sequenced in a study of technical replicates of blood from several donors. Clones were read by immunoSEQ multiplex PCR, and TCRdb kept only the in-frame ones, dropping some. The sample comprises 85,000 to 100,000 clones, almost 96% of which are singletons, and approximately 0.2% rests with the top ten. The sequencing input was T cells isolated from PBMCs. Every receptor here comes from a human donor in good health.

This chain uses TRBV6-1 with TRBJ1-6; a possible D gene is TRBD1 (6 bases). V was cut by 3 bases and J by 10 bases, with 13 bases left in between. This CDR3 is 14 amino acids long. Germline V gene lookup returns CDR1 MNHNS and CDR2 SASEGT. CDR3 sequence (DNA): TGTGCCAGCAGTGAGACAGGAGGTTACTCACCCCTCCACTTT. This codes for CASSETGGYSPLHF.

This clone showed up just once. This sequence joins TRBV14 and TRBJ1-6, with D uncertain. The V and J ends lost 1 base and 9 bases respectively, with 16 bases between them. Germline CDR1 is SGHDN and CDR2 is FVKESK. The CDR3 loop spans 16 amino acids. The CDR3 nucleotides read TGTGCCAGCAGCCAAGGTCCCCGGGTTACGGGTTCACCCCTCCACTTT. This translates into CASSQGPRVTGSPLHF. Full variable domain (missing parts from reference TRBV14 and TRBJ1-6): EAGVTQFPSHSVIEKGQTVTLRCDPISGHDNLYWYRRVMGKEIKFLLHFVKESKQDESGMPNNRFLAERTGGTYSTLKVQPAELEDSGVYFCASSQGPRVTGSPLHFGNGTRLTVT.

The chain couples TRBV5-1 to TRBJ1-6; TRBD1 matches at 8 bases. The CDR3 is 15 amino acids. Germline V gene lookup returns CDR1 SGHRS and CDR2 YFSETQ. The J segment lost 5 bases and the V segment lost 5 bases, leaving 6 bases of the junction unmatched. CDR3 sequence: CASRGATGDNSPLHF. CDR3 sequence (DNA): TGCGCCAGCAGAGGGGCGACAGGGGATAATTCACCCCTCCACTTT. Drawing the rest from reference TRBV5-1 and TRBJ1-6, the complete variable domain is KAGVTQTPRYLIKTRGQQVTLSCSPISGHRSVSWYQQTPGQGLQFLFEYFSETQRNKGNFPGRFSGRQFSNSRSEMNVSTLELGDSALYLCASRGATGDNSPLHFGNGTRLTVT.

The chain uses TRBV6-5 and TRBJ1-1; TRBD1 might be the D (6 bases). V dropped 4 bases and J dropped 8 bases, with 11 bases sitting between them. The germline V gene encodes CDR1 MNHEY and CDR2 SVGAGI. CDR3 length: 12 amino acids. CDR3 coding DNA: TGTGCCAGCAGTTTCAGCGGACAGGAAGCTTTCTTT. Translation: CASSFSGQEAFF.

This clone has a handful of counts. The V and J genes are TRBV28 and TRBJ1-1; D not certain. Trimming pared 5 bases from V and 8 bases from J, leaving 12 bases between. Looked up from germline, CDR1 is MDHEN and CDR2 is SYDVKM. The CDR3 extends over 12 amino acids. CDR3 loop: CASSEFGREAFF. The CDR3 bases are TGTGCCAGCAGTGAATTCGGGAGGGAAGCTTTCTTT. The full variable domain, completed using reference TRBV28 and TRBJ1-1, is DVKVTQSSRYLVKRTGEKVFLECVQDMDHENMFWYRQDPGLGLRLIYFSYDVKMKEKGDIPEGYSVSREKKERFSLILESASTNQTSMYLCASSEFGREAFFGQGTRLTVV.

The rearrangement links TRBV5-4 to TRBJ1-4; possible D gene TRBD1, 6 bases. The V and J ends lost 6 bases and 6 bases respectively, with 15 bases between them. The CDR3 sequence is 14 residues long. Germline V gene lookup returns CDR1 SGHNT and CDR2 YYREEE (reference sequence). CDR3 DNA: TGTGCCAGCAACTCAGGGGCAAGGGATGAAAAACTGTTTTTT. As protein: CASNSGARDEKLFF.

This chain links TRBV28 with TRBJ2-1; 8 bases are shared with TRBD2. The CDR3 sequence is 11 residues long. V trimming: 3 bases; J trimming: 15 bases; junction bases outside the gene matches: 4. CDR1 and CDR2 (germline): MDHEN, SYDVKM. The CDR3 DNA reads TGTGCCAGCAGTTTCGGGACTAGTGGGTTCTTC. This gives the protein CASSFGTSGFF.

V usage is TRBV7-3 and J usage is TRBJ2-1, with D possibly TRBD2 on 6 matching bases. CDR3 length: 15 amino acids. V lost 0 bases, J lost 1 base, and 7 bases lay in between. Germline assignment: CDR1 SGHTA and CDR2 FQGTGA. In nucleotides, the CDR3 is TGTGCCAGCAGCTTAACGCGGGGATCCTACAATGAGCAGTTCTTC. Amino acids: CASSLTRGSYNEQFF.

The gene calls are TRBV6-1 and TRBJ1-2; no clear D. V lost 4 bases and J 0 bases, leaving 9 bases between the germline ends. The CDR3 extends over 14 amino acids. Germline CDR1 MNHNS, CDR2 SASEGT. CDR3 loop: CASSVQVANYGYTF. The CDR3 DNA reads as TGTGCCAGCAGTGTTCAAGTAGCTAACTATGGCTACACCTTC.

This chain joins TRBV9 and TRBJ1-4; TRBD1 matches 7 bases. The CDR3 runs to 16 residues. Looked up from germline, CDR1 is SGDLS and CDR2 is YYNGEE. The junction had 6 bases not matched to a gene; V was cut back by 4 bases and J by 0 bases. CDR3 sequence (DNA): TGTGCCAGCAGCTCGGGACAGCTTGCAACTAATGAAAAACTGTTTTTT. Residues: CASSSGQLATNEKLFF.

The chain uses TRBV16 and TRBJ2-3; 10 positions agree with TRBD2. Germline V gene sequence: CDR1 KGHSY, CDR2 FQNENV. J lost 8 bases, V lost 5 bases, and 25 bases had no gene match. The CDR3 covers 20 residues. Written as DNA, the CDR3 is TGTGCCAGCAGCACGGCATGGGCTAGCGGGAGAGGTCACTCCCAGGGTACGCAGTATTTT. Translated, it gives CASSTAWASGRGHSQGTQYF.

The gene calls are TRBV6-4 and TRBJ1-1, with D possibly TRBD1 on 5 matching bases. CDR3 length: 16 residues. Trimming left V 7 bases short and J 3 bases short, with 21 bases between. Per the germline V gene, CDR1 is MRHNA and CDR2 is SNTAGT. CDR3 residues: CASKKDTGLFDTEAFF. CDR3 DNA: TGTGCCAGCAAGAAAGATACAGGTCTCTTTGACACTGAAGCTTTCTTT.

This chain connects TRBV2 to TRBJ1-4, with 8 bases aligning to TRBD1. Germline trimming cut 5 bases from V and 3 bases from J; bases unmatched to any gene: 8. This CDR3 comprises 16 residues. CDR1 is SNHLY, CDR2 FYNNEI, per germline. The CDR3 spells CASSHITGQANEKLFF. DNA of the CDR3: TGTGCCAGCAGTCATATAACGGGACAGGCTAATGAAAAACTGTTTTTT.

J is TRBJ2-2 and V is TRBV10-1; no clear D gene. This CDR3 has 14 residues. Trimming removed 0 bases at V and 6 bases at J, with 8 bases between. The germline gives CDR1 WNHNN, CDR2 SYGVQD (reference sequence). CDR3 loop: CASSESLVAGELFF. CDR3 nucleotide sequence: TGCGCCAGCAGTGAGTCTTTGGTAGCCGGGGAGCTGTTTTTT.

The V call is TRBV13, the J call TRBJ1-2; tentative D call: TRBD1 (6 bases). The V end was cut by 5 bases, the J end by 4 bases, with 20 bases between. CDR1 and CDR2 (germline): PRHDT, FYEKMQ (reference sequence). There are 16 residues in the CDR3. The chain's CDR3 is CASSRRGAEGPYGYTF. The CDR3 nucleotides are TGTGCCAGCAGCCGCCGGGGGGCAGAGGGACCCTATGGCTACACCTTC.

The rearrangement links TRBV5-1 to TRBJ2-1; 11 bases agree with TRBD2. The CDR3 covers 17 residues. Germline values: CDR1 SGHRS, CDR2 YFSETQ. Germline trimming cut 2 bases from V and 3 bases from J; bases unmatched to any gene: 7. In DNA, the CDR3 is TGCGCCAGCAGCTTTTTCGCGACTAGCGGGGACTACAATGAGCAGTTCTTC. Its protein is CASSFFATSGDYNEQFF. Drawing the rest from reference TRBV5-1 and TRBJ2-1, the complete variable domain is KAGVTQTPRYLIKTRGQQVTLSCSPISGHRSVSWYQQTPGQGLQFLFEYFSETQRNKGNFPGRFSGRQFSNSRSEMNVSTLELGDSALYLCASSFFATSGDYNEQFFGPGTRLTVL.

In DNA form, the CDR3 reads TGTGCCAGCAAAAGGACTAGCGGGGGGTTCTCCTACGAGCAGTACTTC. This encodes CASKRTSGGFSYEQYF. The chain links TRBV11-3 to TRBJ2-7; 14 nucleotides match TRBD2. With V trimmed by 7 bases and J by 0 bases, 5 bases remained unmatched. Germline assignment: CDR1 SGHNT and CDR2 YENEEA. The CDR3 has 16 amino acids.

The genes are TRBV5-4 and TRBJ2-7; 9 bases fit TRBD1. From germline, CDR1 is SGHNT and CDR2 YYREEE (reference sequence). V dropped 0 bases and J dropped 2; count of bases not matched to a gene: 0. This CDR3 has 14 residues. In DNA, the CDR3 is TGTGCCAGCAGCTTGGGGACAGGGGCCTACGAGCAGTACTTC. It translates to CASSLGTGAYEQYF.

This chain connects TRBV5-4 to TRBJ2-5; no firm D call. Germline lookup yields CDR1 SGHNT and CDR2 YYREEE (reference sequence). Trimming left V 0 bases short and J 3 bases short, with 6 bases between. CDR3 length equals 13 residues. The CDR3 DNA reads TGTGCCAGCAGCTTGGCCTTAAAAGAGACCCAGTACTTC. Protein: CASSLALKETQYF.

The V and J genes are TRBV6-5 and TRBJ2-3; 7 bases match TRBD1. The CDR3 contains 14 residues. Germline lookup yields CDR1 MNHEY and CDR2 SVGAGI. V gave up 6 bases and J gave up 1 base; unmatched junction bases: 4. The CDR3 spells CASRQGFGTDTQYF. Written as DNA, the CDR3 is TGTGCCAGCAGACAGGGGTTTGGCACAGATACGCAGTATTTT.

The rearrangement joins TRBV6-1 to TRBJ1-2; D is uncertain. V lost 0 bases, J lost 5 bases, and 7 bases lay in between. CDR3 size: 13 residues. Germline CDR1 is MNHNS and CDR2 is SASEGT. The DNA of the CDR3 is TGTGCCAGCAGTGAAGCCCGGGATTATGGCTACACCTTC. Amino acid sequence: CASSEARDYGYTF.